Listed here are 32 T cell receptor beta chains from one sample, sequenced in a study of shared clonotypes between healthy human individuals. Here immunoSEQ multiplex PCR was the method, and the copy in TCRdb shows in-frame clones only, minus some. The data contain approximately 590,000 clones, roughly 95% of them singletons. As defined, naive CD8 cells were CD45RO-negative and positively selected for CCR7, with terminally differentiated effector memory CD45RA+ cells excluded. The sequenced sample was naive CD8+ T cells sorted from blood. The receptors shown here come from a woman in her 30s in good health.

V and J are TRBV5-1 and TRBJ2-1, with 8 bases fitting TRBD2. CDR1 and CDR2 (germline): SGHRS, YFSETQ. The junction had 18 bases not matched to a gene; V was cut back by 4 bases and J by 9 bases. CDR3 length equals 17 residues. CDR3 in DNA: TGCGCCAGCAGCCGGGACTGGCGGGAGGCCAGGGGAGGTGAGCAGTTCTTC. It translates to CASSRDWREARGGEQFF.

This sequence joins TRBV4-1 and TRBJ2-1; D not resolved. Germline-derived CDR1 and CDR2 are MGHRA and YSYEKL. V was cut by 0 bases and J by 0 bases, with 9 bases left in between. The CDR3 consists of 16 residues. CDR3 sequence reads: CASSQEWVDSYNEQFF. The CDR3 nucleotides read TGCGCCAGCAGCCAAGAGTGGGTGGACTCCTACAATGAGCAGTTCTTC.

A few counts support this clone. V gene TRBV7-9 combines with J gene TRBJ2-1, with D uncertain. Germline V lookup: CDR1 SEHNR, CDR2 FQNEAQ (reference sequence). Trimming stripped 0 bases from V and 8 bases from J, with 2 bases between. The CDR3 spans 11 residues. CDR3 nucleotide sequence: TGTGCCAGCAGCTTAGCCTATGAGCAGTTCTTC. Its protein product is CASSLAYEQFF.

The genes are TRBV5-4 and TRBJ2-7; 10 nucleotides match TRBD1. The CDR3 has 14 amino acids. CDR1 is SGHNT, CDR2 YYREEE, per germline (reference sequence). The V segment lost 2 bases and the J segment 4 bases; nucleotides outside the gene matches: 3. This chain's CDR3 is CASSLSDRGYEQYF. CDR3 coding DNA: TGTGCCAGCAGCTTATCGGACAGGGGGTACGAGCAGTACTTC.

The chain combines TRBV21-1 with TRBJ2-7; the table's TRBD2 call for D was not verified on the DNA. TRBV21-1 is labeled a pseudogene. The CDR3 is made up of 15 amino acids. CDR3 sequence reads: CASTQRREYQYEQYF. In DNA form, the CDR3 reads TGTGCCAGCACCCAACGTCGGGAGTATCAGTACGAGCAGTACTTC.

The chain employs TRBV4-1 and TRBJ2-1; the match to TRBD2 covers 7 bases. The germline V gene encodes CDR1 MGHRA and CDR2 YSYEKL. V dropped 2 bases and J dropped 2; count of bases not matched to a gene: 6. The CDR3 sequence is 16 residues long. The chain's CDR3 is CASSQKVAGPYNEQFF. For the CDR3, the DNA is TGCGCCAGCAGCCAAAAAGTAGCGGGCCCCTACAATGAGCAGTTCTTC.

V gene TRBV12-5 combines with J gene TRBJ2-1; D call uncertain. This CDR3 has 13 amino acids. Trimming left V 1 base short and J 8 bases short, with 9 bases between. Germline V gene lookup returns CDR1 LGHNT and CDR2 FRNRAP. The CDR3: CASGLELVDEQFF. The DNA for the CDR3 is TGTGCTAGTGGTTTGGAACTGGTGGATGAGCAGTTCTTC.

This chain's CDR3 is CASSLIFGANVLTF. CDR3 sequence (DNA): TGTGCCAGCAGTTTGATTTTTGGGGCCAACGTCCTGACTTTC. This chain connects TRBV27 to TRBJ2-6; D remains unclear. The V gene lost 3 bases and the J gene lost 3 bases, with 6 bases spanning the gap. The CDR3 is 14 residues long. Germline assignment: CDR1 MNHEY and CDR2 SMNVEV (reference sequence).

The CDR3 bases are TGTGCCAGCAGTGTTAGCGGGAGTCTCAACAATGAGCAGTTCTTC. Amino acid sequence: CASSVSGSLNNEQFF. J is TRBJ2-1 and V is TRBV28; TRBD2 matches 9 bases. Germline CDR1 is MDHEN and CDR2 is SYDVKM. The CDR3 totals 15 residues. With 5 bases clipped from V and 5 bases from J, the junction kept 7 bases outside the gene matches.

The chain links TRBV25-1 to TRBJ2-3; maybe TRBD2 (6 bases). The V gene lost 4 bases and the J gene lost 3 bases, with 8 bases spanning the gap. CDR3 size: 13 residues. The germline V gene encodes CDR1 MGHDK and CDR2 SYGVNS. In DNA, the CDR3 is TGTGCCAGCAGTGGACTAGTTACAGATACGCAGTATTTT. It specifies CASSGLVTDTQYF.

CDR3 sequence (DNA): TGCGCCAGCAGCTTGAGACGGGAGCGGGAGACCCAGTACTTC. It translates to CASSLRRERETQYF. The rearrangement uses TRBV5-1 and TRBJ2-5; TRBD2 might be the D (6 bases). CDR1 and CDR2 from the germline V gene are SGHRS and YFSETQ. Trimming cost V 1 base and J 5 bases, with 12 bases left between them. The CDR3 extends over 14 amino acids.

This clone was observed a single time. Other nucleotide sequences in the sample specify the same CDR3. The chain carries TRBV10-2 and TRBJ1-1; D not certain. This CDR3 comprises 13 residues. Germline lookup yields CDR1 WSHSY and CDR2 SAAADI. The V end was cut by 2 bases, the J end by 2 bases, with 6 bases between. The chain's CDR3 is CASSEGRNTEAFF. The CDR3 coding sequence is TGCGCCAGCAGTGAGGGGAGAAACACTGAAGCTTTCTTT.

The chain carries TRBV2 and TRBJ2-3; the D gene could be TRBD1 or TRBD2 (5 bases each). The length of the CDR3 is 15 residues. The germline V gene encodes CDR1 SNHLY and CDR2 FYNNEI. V was clipped by 4 bases and J by 0 bases, with 11 bases between them. CDR3 region: CASSVGTTSTDTQYF. The CDR3 nucleotides read TGTGCCAGCAGTGTCGGGACCACTAGCACAGATACGCAGTATTTT.

Comments on this clone: Other nucleotide sequences in the sample specify the same CDR3. The chain is built from TRBV27 and TRBJ2-7, with TRBD2 matching over 8 bases. The germline gives CDR1 MNHEY, CDR2 SMNVEV (reference sequence). CDR3 size: 13 residues. V lost 8 bases, J lost 0 bases, and 3 bases stayed unmatched. CDR3 sequence (DNA): TGTGCCAGCGGTCTAGCGGGCTCCTACGAGCAGTACTTC. Residues: CASGLAGSYEQYF.

As regards this clone: Other DNA sequences within the sample encode an identical CDR3. V is TRBV27 and J is TRBJ2-7, with TRBD2 matching over 8 bases. V shed 2 bases, J shed 6 bases, and the junction held 3 bases outside the gene matches. Germline lookup yields CDR1 MNHEY and CDR2 SMNVEV (reference sequence). The CDR3 covers 13 residues. This CDR3 reads CASSLLAGGEQYF. The DNA for the CDR3 is TGTGCCAGCAGTTTACTAGCGGGCGGCGAGCAGTACTTC.

The chain carries TRBV6-5 and TRBJ1-2, with D hard to call. The CDR3 spans 14 residues. Trimming shortened V by 0 bases and J by 4 bases, and 9 bases separated the two germline ends. Looked up from germline, CDR1 is MNHEY and CDR2 is SVGAGI. The CDR3 loop reads CASSYSDLGYGYTF. The CDR3 DNA sequence: TGTGCCAGCAGTTACTCGGACCTTGGCTATGGCTACACCTTC.

The chain has TRBV28 and TRBJ2-7; 10 nucleotides match TRBD1. The CDR3 loop spans 18 amino acids. Unmatched junction bases numbered 14, after V lost 3 bases and J lost 3 bases. The germline gives CDR1 MDHEN, CDR2 SYDVKM. CDR3 sequence reads: CASSLSLIRGQGYYEQYF. The CDR3 DNA is TGTGCCAGCAGTTTGTCTCTTATCCGGGGACAGGGGTACTACGAGCAGTACTTC.

CDR3 amino acids: CASSLSSGIYTDTQYF. The CDR3 DNA reads as TGTGCCAGCAGCTTAAGTAGCGGGATATACACAGATACGCAGTATTTT. The chain carries TRBV9 and TRBJ2-3, with 8 bases fitting TRBD2. Per the germline V gene, CDR1 is SGDLS and CDR2 is YYNGEE. The CDR3 has 16 residues. The J segment lost 2 bases and the V segment lost 4 bases, leaving 9 bases of the junction unmatched.

This chain uses TRBV27 with TRBJ2-7; D call uncertain. V shed 2 bases and J shed 3 bases, with 8 bases lying between them. There are 13 residues in the CDR3. CDR1 is MNHEY and CDR2 is SMNVEV in the germline V gene (reference sequence). The CDR3 DNA reads TGTGCCAGCAGTTTAGGTACTCGCTACGAGCAGTACTTC. Its protein is CASSLGTRYEQYF.

This clone was detected once. The chain is built from TRBV28 and TRBJ1-5, with D possibly TRBD1 on 6 matching bases. Germline CDR1 MDHEN, CDR2 SYDVKM. V dropped 6 bases and J dropped 4 bases, with 13 bases sitting between them. This CDR3 comprises 14 residues. The CDR3 region has the DNA TGTGCCAGCAGCATCGGACAGCGAAATCAGCCCCAGCATTTT. Encoded protein: CASSIGQRNQPQHF. Supplemented by reference TRBV28 and TRBJ1-5, the full variable domain reads DVKVTQSSRYLVKRTGEKVFLECVQDMDHENMFWYRQDPGLGLRLIYFSYDVKMKEKGDIPEGYSVSREKKERFSLILESASTNQTSMYLCASSIGQRNQPQHFGDGTRLSIL.

The chain links TRBV6-4 to TRBJ1-2; a possible D gene is TRBD1 (5 bases). The length of the CDR3 is 15 residues. Trimming left V 2 bases short and J 7 bases short, with 17 bases between. The germline CDR1 and CDR2 sequences are MRHNA and SNTAGT. The CDR3 bases are TGTGCCAGCAGTGACAAGGGGACCCGTATAGGTGGCTACACCTTC. It codes for CASSDKGTRIGGYTF.

The chain couples TRBV19 to TRBJ2-2, with D tentatively TRBD1 (6 bases). V was cut by 5 bases and J by 5 bases, with 15 bases left in between. CDR1 and CDR2 (germline): LNHDA, SQIVND (reference sequence). This CDR3 has 15 residues. The chain's CDR3 is CASSYLQGSTGELFF. In DNA, the CDR3 is TGTGCCAGTAGTTATTTGCAGGGGTCGACCGGGGAGCTGTTTTTT. Full variable domain (rest looked up from reference TRBV19 and TRBJ2-2): DGGITQSPKYLFRKEGQNVTLSCEQNLNHDAMYWYRQDPGQGLRLIYYSQIVNDFQKGDIAEGYSVSREKKESFPLTVTSAQKNPTAFYLCASSYLQGSTGELFFGEGSRLTVL.

The genes are TRBV5-6 and TRBJ2-5; no reliable D call. Trimming removed 4 bases at V and 2 bases at J, with 18 bases between. CDR1 SGHDT and CDR2 YYEEEE come from the germline V gene. This CDR3 spans 16 amino acids. The DNA for the CDR3 is TGTGCCAGCAGCAAAGACCTAGTAGGTTGGCAAGAGACCCAGTACTTC. Residues: CASSKDLVGWQETQYF.

The chain carries TRBV7-9 and TRBJ1-1, with D unclear. This CDR3 has 13 amino acids. The V and J ends lost 5 bases and 7 bases respectively, with 14 bases between them. Germline CDR1 SEHNR, CDR2 FQNEAQ (reference sequence). CDR3 nucleotides: TGTGCCAGCAGCCCACAAGACATGCGTGAAGCTTTCTTT. This gives the protein CASSPQDMREAFF. Full variable domain (remainder filled in from reference TRBV7-9 and TRBJ1-1): DTGVSQNPRHKITKRGQNVTFRCDPISEHNRLYWYRQTLGQGPEFLTYFQNEAQLEKSRLLSDRFSAERPKGSFSTLEIQRTEQGDSAMYLCASSPQDMREAFFGQGTRLTVV.

This rearrangement joins TRBV7-9 to TRBJ1-3; no firm D call. This CDR3 comprises 14 residues. CDR1 SEHNR and CDR2 FQNEAQ come from the germline V gene (reference sequence). Trimming pared 0 bases from V and 1 base from J, leaving 4 bases between. The CDR3 loop is CASSLAVSGNTIYF. The CDR3 DNA reads as TGTGCCAGCAGCTTAGCAGTATCTGGAAACACCATATATTTT.

On this clone itself: In the same sample, other DNA sequences code for this CDR3. The chain employs TRBV28 and TRBJ1-2, with D possibly matching TRBD1 (5 bases). In germline, CDR1 is MDHEN, CDR2 SYDVKM. Trimming cost V 3 bases and J 3 bases, with 8 bases left between them. The CDR3 loop spans 13 amino acids. The CDR3 loop reads CASSFTGDYGYTF. The CDR3 nucleotides read TGTGCCAGCAGTTTCACGGGGGACTATGGCTACACCTTC.

The V gene is TRBV7-9, the J gene TRBJ1-3; D is unclear. CDR3 length: 14 amino acids. Germline CDR1 reads SEHNR; CDR2 reads FQNEAQ (reference sequence). V was clipped by 7 bases and J by 2 bases, with 12 bases between them. CDR3 DNA: TGTGCCAGCACCCCAGCGGGAACTGGAAACACCATATATTTT. Its protein product is CASTPAGTGNTIYF. The complete variable domain, with remaining parts taken from reference TRBV7-9 and TRBJ1-3, reads DTGVSQNPRHKITKRGQNVTFRCDPISEHNRLYWYRQTLGQGPEFLTYFQNEAQLEKSRLLSDRFSAERPKGSFSTLEIQRTEQGDSAMYLCASTPAGTGNTIYFGEGSWLTVV.

The chain joins TRBV28 to TRBJ2-7; TRBD1 is a possible D gene (5 bases). V shed 1 base and J shed 2 bases, with 9 bases lying between them. CDR1 MDHEN and CDR2 SYDVKM come from the germline V gene. The CDR3 sequence is 14 residues long. The chain's CDR3 is CASSLYAGPYEQYF. The DNA for the CDR3 is TGTGCCAGCAGTTTATACGCAGGGCCCTACGAGCAGTACTTC. Using reference TRBV28 and TRBJ2-7 for the parts outside the CDR3, the full variable domain is DVKVTQSSRYLVKRTGEKVFLECVQDMDHENMFWYRQDPGLGLRLIYFSYDVKMKEKGDIPEGYSVSREKKERFSLILESASTNQTSMYLCASSLYAGPYEQYFGPGTRLTVT.

The DNA for the CDR3 is TGTGCCAGCAGCCCCAGACTAGCGGCACCAGGCGAGCAGTACTTC. Translated, it gives CASSPRLAAPGEQYF. V is TRBV7-6 and J is TRBJ2-7; TRBD2 aligns across 9 bases. The CDR3 totals 15 residues. Looked up from germline, CDR1 is SGHVS and CDR2 is FNYEAQ. The trim removed 5 bases at V and 6 bases at J, leaving 11 bases unmatched.

J is TRBJ2-5 and V is TRBV29-1; D gene ambiguous. The tail of the sequence fits TRBJ2-7 better, so the J call may be wrong. Germline V CDR1 and CDR2: SQVTM, ANQGSEA. The CDR3 spans 11 residues. The CDR3 DNA sequence: TGCAGCGTTGTAACGAGTCACGAGCAGTACTTC. Its protein product is CSVVTSHEQYF.

The chain couples TRBV27 to TRBJ1-6, with D uncertain. CDR3 length: 13 amino acids. From germline, CDR1 is MNHEY and CDR2 SMNVEV (reference sequence). Trimming pared 8 bases from V and 0 bases from J, leaving 5 bases between. CDR3 bases: TGTGCCAGCGCCTACTCCTATAATTCACCCCTCCACTTT. This sequence encodes CASAYSYNSPLHF.

The table lists this clone with a count of one. This rearrangement joins TRBV4-1 to TRBJ2-3, with D unresolved. The CDR3 has 13 residues. With 4 bases removed from V and 0 bases from J, the gap between germline ends came to 5 bases. Germline V CDR1 and CDR2: MGHRA, YSYEKL. The CDR3 DNA sequence: TGCGCCAGCAGCCCGACTAGCACAGATACGCAGTATTTT. It codes for CASSPTSTDTQYF.